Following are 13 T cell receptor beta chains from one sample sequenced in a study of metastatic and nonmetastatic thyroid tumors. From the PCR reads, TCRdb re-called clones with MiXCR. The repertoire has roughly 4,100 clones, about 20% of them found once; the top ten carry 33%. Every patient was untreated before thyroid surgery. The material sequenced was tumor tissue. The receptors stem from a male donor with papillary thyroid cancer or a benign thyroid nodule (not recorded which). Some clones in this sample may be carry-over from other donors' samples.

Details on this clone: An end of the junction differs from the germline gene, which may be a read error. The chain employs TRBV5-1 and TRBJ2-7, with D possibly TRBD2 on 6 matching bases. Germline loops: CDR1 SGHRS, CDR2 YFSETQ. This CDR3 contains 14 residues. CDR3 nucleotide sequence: TGCGCCAGCAGCCGGGACTCAAGCTCCTACGAGCATCACTTC. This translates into CASSRDSSSYEHHF.

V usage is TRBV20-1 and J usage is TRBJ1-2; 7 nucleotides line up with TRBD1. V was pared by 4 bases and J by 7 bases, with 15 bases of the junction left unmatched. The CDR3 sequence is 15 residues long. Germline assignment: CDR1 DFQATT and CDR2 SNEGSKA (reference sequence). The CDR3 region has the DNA TGCAGTGCTATCGACCGCGACAGGGATGGGGGTGGCTACACCTTC. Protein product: CSAIDRDRDGGGYTF.

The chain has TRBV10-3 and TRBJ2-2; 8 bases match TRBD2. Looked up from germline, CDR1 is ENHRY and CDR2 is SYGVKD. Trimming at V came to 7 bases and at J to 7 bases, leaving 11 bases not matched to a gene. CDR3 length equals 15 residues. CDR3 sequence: CAIKIGREDGGELFF. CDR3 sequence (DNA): TGTGCCATCAAAATTGGGCGGGAGGATGGCGGGGAGCTGTTTTTT.

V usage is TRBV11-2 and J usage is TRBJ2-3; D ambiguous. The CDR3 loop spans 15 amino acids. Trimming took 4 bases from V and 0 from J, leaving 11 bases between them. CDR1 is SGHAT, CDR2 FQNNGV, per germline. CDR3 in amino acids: CASSSSWVSTDTQYF. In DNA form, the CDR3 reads TGTGCCAGCAGCTCGTCTTGGGTCAGCACAGATACGCAGTATTTT.

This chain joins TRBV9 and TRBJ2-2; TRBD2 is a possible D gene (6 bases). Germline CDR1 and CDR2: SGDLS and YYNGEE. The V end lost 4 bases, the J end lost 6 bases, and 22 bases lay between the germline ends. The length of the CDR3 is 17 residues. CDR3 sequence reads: CASSLKGGGTGAGELFF. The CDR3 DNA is TGTGCCAGCAGCCTCAAAGGTGGCGGGACGGGCGCCGGGGAGCTGTTTTTT.

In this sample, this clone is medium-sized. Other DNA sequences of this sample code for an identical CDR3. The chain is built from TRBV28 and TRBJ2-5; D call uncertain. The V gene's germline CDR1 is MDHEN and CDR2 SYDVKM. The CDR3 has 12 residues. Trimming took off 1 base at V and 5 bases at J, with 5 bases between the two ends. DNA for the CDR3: TGTGCCAGCAGTTTATATGGGGAGACCCAGTACTTC. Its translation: CASSLYGETQYF.

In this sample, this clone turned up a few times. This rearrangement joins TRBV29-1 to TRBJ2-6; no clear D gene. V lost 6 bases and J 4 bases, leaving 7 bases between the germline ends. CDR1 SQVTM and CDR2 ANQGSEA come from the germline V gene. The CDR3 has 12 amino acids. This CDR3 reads CSVHPGANVLTF. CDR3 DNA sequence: TGCAGCGTCCACCCAGGGGCCAACGTCCTGACTTTC.

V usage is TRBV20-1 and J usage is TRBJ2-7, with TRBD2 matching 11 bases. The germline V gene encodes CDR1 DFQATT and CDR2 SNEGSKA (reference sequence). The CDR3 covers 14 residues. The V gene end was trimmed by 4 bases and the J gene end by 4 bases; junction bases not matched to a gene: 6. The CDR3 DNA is TGCAGTGCTACCACTAGCGGGAGTTTGTACGAGCAGTACTTC. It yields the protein CSATTSGSLYEQYF.

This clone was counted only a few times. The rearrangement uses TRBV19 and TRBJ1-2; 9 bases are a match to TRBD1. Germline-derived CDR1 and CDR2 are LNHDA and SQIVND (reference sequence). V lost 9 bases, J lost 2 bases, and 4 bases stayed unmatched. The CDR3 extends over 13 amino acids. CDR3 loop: CASSQGANYGYTF. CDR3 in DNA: TGTGCCAGCTCACAGGGGGCCAACTATGGCTACACCTTC.

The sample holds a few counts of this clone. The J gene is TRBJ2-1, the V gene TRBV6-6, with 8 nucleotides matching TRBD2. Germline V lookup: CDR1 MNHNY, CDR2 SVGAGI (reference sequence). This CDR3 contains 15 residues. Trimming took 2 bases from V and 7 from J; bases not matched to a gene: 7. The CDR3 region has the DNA TGTGCCAGCAGTTACGGAGCGGGAGCGAGTAATGAGCAGTTCTTC. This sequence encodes CASSYGAGASNEQFF.

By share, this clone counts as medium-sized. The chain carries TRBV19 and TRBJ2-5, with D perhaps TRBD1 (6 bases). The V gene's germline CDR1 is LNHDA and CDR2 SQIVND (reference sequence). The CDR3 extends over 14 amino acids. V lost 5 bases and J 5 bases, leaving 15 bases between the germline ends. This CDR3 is CASSALTQGETQYF. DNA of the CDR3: TGTGCCAGTAGTGCTCTTACCCAGGGGGAGACCCAGTACTTC.

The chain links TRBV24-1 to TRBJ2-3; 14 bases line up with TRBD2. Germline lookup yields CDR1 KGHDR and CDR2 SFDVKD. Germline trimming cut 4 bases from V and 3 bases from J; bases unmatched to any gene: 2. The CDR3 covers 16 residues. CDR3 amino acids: CATSDRTSGRTDTQYF. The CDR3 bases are TGTGCCACCAGTGACCGGACTAGCGGGAGGACAGATACGCAGTATTTT.

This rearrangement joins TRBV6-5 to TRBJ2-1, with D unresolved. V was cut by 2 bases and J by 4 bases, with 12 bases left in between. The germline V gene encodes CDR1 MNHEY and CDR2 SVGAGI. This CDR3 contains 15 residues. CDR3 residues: CASSYSPSIYNEQFF. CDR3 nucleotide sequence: TGTGCCAGCAGTTACAGCCCATCTATATACAATGAGCAGTTCTTC.